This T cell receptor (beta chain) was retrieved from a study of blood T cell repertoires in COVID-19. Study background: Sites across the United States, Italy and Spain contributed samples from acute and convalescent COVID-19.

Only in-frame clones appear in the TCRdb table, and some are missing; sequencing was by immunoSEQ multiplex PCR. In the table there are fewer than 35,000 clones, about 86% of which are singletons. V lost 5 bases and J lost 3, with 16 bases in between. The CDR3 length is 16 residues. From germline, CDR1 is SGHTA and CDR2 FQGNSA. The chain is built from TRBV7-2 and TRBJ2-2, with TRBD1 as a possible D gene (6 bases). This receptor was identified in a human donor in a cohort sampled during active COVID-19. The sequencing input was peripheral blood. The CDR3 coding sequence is TGTGCCAGCAGCCCCAGGCCACAGGGTCACACCGGGGAGCTGTTTTTT. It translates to CASSPRPQGHTGELFF.